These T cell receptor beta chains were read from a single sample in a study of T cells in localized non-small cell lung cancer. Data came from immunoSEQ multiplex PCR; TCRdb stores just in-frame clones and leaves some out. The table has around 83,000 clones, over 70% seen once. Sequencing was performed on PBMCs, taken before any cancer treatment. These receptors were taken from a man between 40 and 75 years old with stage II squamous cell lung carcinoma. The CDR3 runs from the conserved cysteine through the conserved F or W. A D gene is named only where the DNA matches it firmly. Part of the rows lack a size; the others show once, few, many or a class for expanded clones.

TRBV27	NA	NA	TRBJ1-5	TGTGCCAGCAGTTCAATGCAGGGAGGCAATCAGCCCCAGCATTTT	CASSSMQGGNQPQHF
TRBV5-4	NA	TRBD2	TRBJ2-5	TGTGCCAGCAGCCATCGGACTAGAAATCAAGAGACCCAGTACTTC	CASSHRTRNQETQYF
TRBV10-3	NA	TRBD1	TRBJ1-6	TGTGCCATCAGCCTGGACAGGGATAATTCACCCCTCCACTTT	CAISLDRDNSPLHF
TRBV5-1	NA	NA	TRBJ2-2	TGCGCCAGCAGCTTGGCACAAAACACCGGGGAGCTGTTTTTT	CASSLAQNTGELFF
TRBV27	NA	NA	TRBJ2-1	TGTGCCAGCAGTTCTAGCGAAAGCTCCTACAATGAGCAGTTCTTC	CASSSSESSYNEQFF
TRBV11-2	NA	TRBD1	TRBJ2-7	TGTGCCAGCAGCCCCACCGGGCAGGGGGCGAGAGAGCAGTACTTC	CASSPTGQGAREQYF
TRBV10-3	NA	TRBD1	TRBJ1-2	TGTGCCATCAGTGCCGGGACAGGGGGCGGCTATGGCTACACCTTC	CAISAGTGGGYGYTF
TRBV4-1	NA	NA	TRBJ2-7	TGTGCCAGCAGCCTGGACTCGTACGAGCAGTACTTC	CASSLDSYEQYF
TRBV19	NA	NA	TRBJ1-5	TGTGCCAGTAGTATAGAGGTCAGAGAGCAGCCCCAGCATTTT	CASSIEVREQPQHF
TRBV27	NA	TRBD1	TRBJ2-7	TGTGCCAGCAGTTCCCGGACAGGGGGCTTCTACGAGCAGTACTTC	CASSSRTGGFYEQYF
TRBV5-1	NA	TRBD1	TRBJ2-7	TGCGCCAGCAGCATCGGGACAGCGGTCTACGAGCAGTACTTC	CASSIGTAVYEQYF
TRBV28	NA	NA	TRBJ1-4	TGTGCCAGCAGCGTTACGAGGGGAGGAGGTGAAAAACTGTTTTTT	CASSVTRGGGEKLFF
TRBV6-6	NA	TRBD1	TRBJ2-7	TGTGCCAGCAGTTATCAGACAGGGGACGAGCAGTACTTC	CASSYQTGDEQYF
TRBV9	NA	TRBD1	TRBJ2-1	TGTGCCAGCAGCTTCGGACAGGGGTCCCACAATGAGCAGTTCTTC	CASSFGQGSHNEQFF
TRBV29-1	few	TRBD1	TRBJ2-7	TGCAGCGTGGCAGGGGGACGCGAGCAGTACTTC	CSVAGGREQYF
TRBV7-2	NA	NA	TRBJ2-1	TGTGCCAGCAGCCCTTTGGGGGGCCCCTACAATGAGCAGTTCTTC	CASSPLGGPYNEQFF
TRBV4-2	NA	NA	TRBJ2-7	TGTGCCAGCAGCCAAGATAGGACTGGCTACGAGCAGTACTTC	CASSQDRTGYEQYF
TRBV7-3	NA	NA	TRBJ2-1	TGTGCCAGCAGCTTAGTTGCCGGACGGAATGAGCAGTTCTTC	CASSLVAGRNEQFF
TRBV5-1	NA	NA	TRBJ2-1	TGCGCCAGCAGCTTCATGGGCAGTAGTGAGCAGTTCTTC	CASSFMGSSEQFF
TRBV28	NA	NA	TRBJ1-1	TGTGCCAGCAGCCCTGAGGGGCCCACTGAAGCTTTCTTT	CASSPEGPTEAFF
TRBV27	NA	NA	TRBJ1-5	TGTGCCAGCAGTTTTTGGGGGCAGCCCCAGCATTTT	CASSFWGQPQHF
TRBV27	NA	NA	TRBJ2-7	TGTGCCAGCAGTTTAAATGGACAGAACTACGAGCAGTACTTC	CASSLNGQNYEQYF
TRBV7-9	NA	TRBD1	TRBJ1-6	TGTGCCAGCAGCTTAGGGACAGGGGGCTCCTATAATTCACCCCTCCACTTT	CASSLGTGGSYNSPLHF